The 14 T cell receptor beta chains in this list originate from one sample, sequenced in a study of CD8+ T cells in alopecia areata. Treatment specified: oral pan-JAK inhibitor, 5-10 mg twice daily. RNA extraction and reverse transcription yielded cDNA as sequencing template. Profiling relied on immunoSEQ multiplex PCR, and the TCRdb table lists in-frame clones only, not all of them. The sample comprises roughly 280,000 clones, 60% of which are singletons, and roughly 0.88% rests with the top ten. The sequencing used CD4+ T cells sorted from blood, collected around week 52, from a patient treated with tofacitinib. All receptors come from a human donor with alopecia areata.

This clone was seen more than once but under ten times. The V and J genes are TRBV7-2 and TRBJ1-6, with 9 bases lining up with TRBD1. CDR3 size: 15 residues. Germline assignment: CDR1 SGHTA and CDR2 FQGNSA. The V gene end was trimmed by 5 bases and the J gene end by 9 bases; junction bases not matched to a gene: 8. CDR3 region: CASSNRDREGSPLHF. Written as DNA, the CDR3 is TGTGCCAGCAGCAACCGGGACAGGGAAGGTTCACCCCTCCACTTT.

The chain combines TRBV30 with TRBJ1-6; D gene uncertain. CDR3 length equals 17 residues. V dropped 0 bases and J dropped 7 bases, with 19 bases sitting between them. Per the germline V gene, CDR1 is GTSNPN and CDR2 is SVGIG (reference sequence). Here the CDR3 DNA reads TGTGCCTGGAGTGTACCCGGGCCCAAAAAGCGGAATTCACCCCTCCACTTT. Translating gives CAWSVPGPKKRNSPLHF.

This clone occurred a few times. The rearrangement joins TRBV9 to TRBJ2-7; no definite D call. The CDR3 has 15 amino acids. Deletions cut 0 bases from V and 5 bases from J, with 15 bases between. Germline V lookup: CDR1 SGDLS, CDR2 YYNGEE. The CDR3 DNA is TGTGCCAGCAGCGTAGGGGCCCAACAGTACCACGAGCAGTACTTC. Protein product: CASSVGAQQYHEQYF.

The CDR3 nucleotides read TGTGCCAGCAGTGCTGGACAGGGCCCAAATGAAAAACTGTTTTTT. This translates into CASSAGQGPNEKLFF. The rearrangement uses TRBV27 and TRBJ1-4; 8 bases agree with TRBD1. Germline V gene lookup returns CDR1 MNHEY and CDR2 SMNVEV (reference sequence). This CDR3 has 15 amino acids. V dropped 5 bases and J dropped 5; count of bases not matched to a gene: 7.

This sequence joins TRBV2 and TRBJ1-1, with TRBD1 as a possible D gene (6 bases). Germline values: CDR1 SNHLY, CDR2 FYNNEI. This CDR3 has 14 amino acids. The ends were cut back, 8 bases at V and 1 base at J, with 14 bases in the middle. CDR3 sequence: CASQKKTGNTEAFF. CDR3 in DNA: TGTGCCAGCCAGAAGAAGACAGGGAACACTGAAGCTTTCTTT.

There are a few counts of this clone. The chain couples TRBV2 to TRBJ2-1; TRBD1 aligns across 11 bases. The CDR3 covers 16 residues. Trimming at V came to 7 bases and at J to 1 base, leaving 6 bases not matched to a gene. CDR1 and CDR2 (germline): SNHLY, FYNNEI. CDR3 nucleotide sequence: TGTGCCAGCATAGGGACAGGGGGAAAATCCTACAATGAGCAGTTCTTC. Protein sequence: CASIGTGGKSYNEQFF.

The V and J genes are TRBV6-5 and TRBJ2-2; 7 nucleotides line up with TRBD2. Germline V gene sequence: CDR1 MNHEY, CDR2 SVGAGI. There are 14 residues in the CDR3. The V segment lost 5 bases and the J segment 2 bases; nucleotides outside the gene matches: 2. The CDR3 nucleotides read TGTGCCAGCAGTCGGACTAGTAACACCGGGGAGCTGTTTTTT. Translating it yields CASSRTSNTGELFF.

The genes are TRBV29-1 and TRBJ2-1; 8 bases fit TRBD2. This CDR3 spans 14 amino acids. After removal of 8 bases from V and 6 bases from J, the junction contained 12 bases not matched to a gene. Germline-derived CDR1 and CDR2 are SQVTM and ANQGSEA. The CDR3 here is CSSGLGSGVNEQFF. CDR3 in DNA: TGCAGCTCCGGTTTGGGTAGCGGGGTCAATGAGCAGTTCTTC.

The J gene is TRBJ2-2, the V gene TRBV30; no reliable D call. CDR1 GTSNPN and CDR2 SVGIG come from the germline V gene (reference sequence). The germline V and J ends were trimmed by 3 bases and 3 bases, with 5 bases remaining between them. The CDR3 covers 12 residues. CDR3: CAWRYHTGELFF. The CDR3 DNA is TGTGCCTGGAGATACCACACCGGGGAGCTGTTTTTT.

The chain couples TRBV9 to TRBJ2-1, with 10 bases lining up with TRBD2. The CDR3 has 14 residues. CDR1 and CDR2 from the germline V gene are SGDLS and YYNGEE. Trimming took 4 bases from V and 4 from J; bases not matched to a gene: 2. The CDR3 region has the DNA TGTGCCAGCAGCTTGACTAGCGGGTACAATGAGCAGTTCTTC. Residues: CASSLTSGYNEQFF.

This clone was counted a few times. This chain connects TRBV29-1 to TRBJ2-7; 7 nucleotides align to TRBD2. Trimming took 5 bases from V and 6 from J; bases not matched to a gene: 7. The V gene's germline CDR1 is SQVTM and CDR2 ANQGSEA. This CDR3 comprises 12 residues. The CDR3 reads CSVSPGGPEQYF. The CDR3 DNA reads as TGCAGCGTTTCCCCGGGGGGTCCCGAGCAGTACTTC.

This chain links TRBV6-6 with TRBJ2-7; 7 nucleotides match TRBD2. From germline, CDR1 is MNHNY and CDR2 SVGAGI (reference sequence). This CDR3 has 12 amino acids. J gave up 3 bases and V 5 bases, and 1 base lay outside the gene matches. In DNA form, the CDR3 reads TGTGCCAGCAGTCCGGGGGGCTACGAGCAGTACTTC. It translates to CASSPGGYEQYF.

Worth noting for this clone: This likely traces to a read error, being one base from a far larger clone. The CDR3 sequence is CASSPAGAQADTQYF. The CDR3 coding sequence is TGTGCCAGCAGCCCAGCCGGGGCTCAGGCAGATACGCAGTATTTT. This chain links TRBV7-2 with TRBJ2-3, with D tentatively TRBD1 or TRBD2 (5 bases each). V dropped 5 bases and J dropped 4 bases, with 16 bases sitting between them. The CDR3 has 15 amino acids. Germline assignment: CDR1 SGHTA and CDR2 FQGNSA. Full variable domain (missing parts from reference TRBV7-2 and TRBJ2-3): GAGVSQSPSNKVTEKGKDVELRCDPISGHTALYWYRQSLGQGLEFLIYFQGNSAPDKSGLPSDRFSAERTGGSVSTLTIQRTQQEDSAVYLCASSPAGAQADTQYFGPGTRLTVL.

The chain employs TRBV6-5 and TRBJ2-7, with a tentative D call TRBD2 (5 bases). Trimming left V 6 bases short and J 7 bases short, with 16 bases between. This CDR3 contains 13 residues. Germline loops: CDR1 MNHEY, CDR2 SVGAGI. CDR3 sequence reads: CASSLGRPGEQYF. CDR3 in DNA: TGTGCCAGCAGCCTCGGCCGTCCGGGGGAGCAGTACTTC.